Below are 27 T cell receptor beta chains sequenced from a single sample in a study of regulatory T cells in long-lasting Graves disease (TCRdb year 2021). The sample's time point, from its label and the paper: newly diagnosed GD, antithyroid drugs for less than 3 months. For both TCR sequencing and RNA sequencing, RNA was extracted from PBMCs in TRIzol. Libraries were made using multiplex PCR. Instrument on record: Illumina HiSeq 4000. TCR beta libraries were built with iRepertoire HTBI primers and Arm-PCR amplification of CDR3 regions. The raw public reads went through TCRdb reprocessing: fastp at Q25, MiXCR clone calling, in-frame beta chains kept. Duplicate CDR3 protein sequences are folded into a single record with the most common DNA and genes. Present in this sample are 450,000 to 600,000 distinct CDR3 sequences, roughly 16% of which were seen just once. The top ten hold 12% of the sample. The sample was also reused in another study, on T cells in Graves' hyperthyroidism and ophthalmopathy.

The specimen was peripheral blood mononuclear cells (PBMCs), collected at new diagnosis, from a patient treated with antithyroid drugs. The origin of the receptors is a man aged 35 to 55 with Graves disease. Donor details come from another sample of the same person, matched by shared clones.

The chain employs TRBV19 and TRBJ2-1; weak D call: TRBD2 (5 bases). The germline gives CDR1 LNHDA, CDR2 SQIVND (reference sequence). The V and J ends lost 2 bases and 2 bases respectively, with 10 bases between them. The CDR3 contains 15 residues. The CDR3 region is CASSIIGNPYNEQFF. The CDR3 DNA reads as TGTGCCAGTAGTATAATCGGGAACCCCTACAATGAGCAGTTCTTC.

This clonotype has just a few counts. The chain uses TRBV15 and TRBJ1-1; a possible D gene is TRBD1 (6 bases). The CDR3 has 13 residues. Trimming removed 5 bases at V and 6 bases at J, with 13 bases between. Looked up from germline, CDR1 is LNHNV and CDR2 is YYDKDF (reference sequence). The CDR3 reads CATSRRGRPEAFF. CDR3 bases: TGTGCCACCAGCCGCAGGGGTCGGCCTGAAGCTTTCTTT.

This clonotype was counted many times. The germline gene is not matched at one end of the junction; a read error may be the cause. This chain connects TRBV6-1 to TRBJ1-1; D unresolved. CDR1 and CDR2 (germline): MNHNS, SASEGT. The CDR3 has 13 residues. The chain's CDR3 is CASSEALPGQSLF. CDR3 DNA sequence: TGTGCCAGCAGTGAAGCGCTTCCTGGGCAGTCTCTCTTT.

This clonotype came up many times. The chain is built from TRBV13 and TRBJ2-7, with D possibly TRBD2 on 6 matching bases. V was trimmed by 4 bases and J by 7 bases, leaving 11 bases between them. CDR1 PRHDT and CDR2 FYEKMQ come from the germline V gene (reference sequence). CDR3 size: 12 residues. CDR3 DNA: TGTGCCAGCAGCTCCCTAGCGAGGGAGCAGTACTTC. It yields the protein CASSSLAREQYF.

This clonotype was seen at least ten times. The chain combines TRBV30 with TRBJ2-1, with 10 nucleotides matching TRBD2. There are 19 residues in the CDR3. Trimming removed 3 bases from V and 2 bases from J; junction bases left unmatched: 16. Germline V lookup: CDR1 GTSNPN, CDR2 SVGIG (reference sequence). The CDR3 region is CAWSDLRASGRVPYNEQFF. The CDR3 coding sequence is TGTGCCTGGAGCGACCTGAGGGCTAGCGGGAGAGTGCCCTACAATGAGCAGTTCTTC.

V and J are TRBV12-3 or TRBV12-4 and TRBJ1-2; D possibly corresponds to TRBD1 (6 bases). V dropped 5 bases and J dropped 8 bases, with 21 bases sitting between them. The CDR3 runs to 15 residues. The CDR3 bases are TGTGCCAGCAGTGGCGGACAGCTATTTGTCCGGGGCTACACCTTC. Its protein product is CASSGGQLFVRGYTF.

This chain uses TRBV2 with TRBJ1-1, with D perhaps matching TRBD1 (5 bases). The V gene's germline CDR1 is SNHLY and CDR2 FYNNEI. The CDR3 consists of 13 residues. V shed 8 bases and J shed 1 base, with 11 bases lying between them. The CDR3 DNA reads TGTGCCAGCGGTGCCAGGGCGAACACTGAAGCTTTCTTT. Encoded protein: CASGARANTEAFF.

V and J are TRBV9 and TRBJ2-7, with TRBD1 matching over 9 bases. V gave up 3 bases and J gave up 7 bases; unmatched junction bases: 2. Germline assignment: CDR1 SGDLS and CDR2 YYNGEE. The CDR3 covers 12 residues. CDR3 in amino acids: CASSEGQGEQYF. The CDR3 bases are TGTGCCAGCAGCGAGGGACAGGGAGAGCAGTACTTC.

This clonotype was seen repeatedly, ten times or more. DNA for the CDR3: TGCGCCAGCAGCTACGGCTACAATCAGCCCCAGCATTTT. Residues: CASSYGYNQPQHF. This chain links TRBV5-1 with TRBJ1-5; D remains ambiguous. There are 13 residues in the CDR3. Germline V gene data show CDR1 as SGHRS and CDR2 as YFSETQ. Between the trimmed V and J ends, which lost 3 bases and 3 bases, there was a span of 7 bases.

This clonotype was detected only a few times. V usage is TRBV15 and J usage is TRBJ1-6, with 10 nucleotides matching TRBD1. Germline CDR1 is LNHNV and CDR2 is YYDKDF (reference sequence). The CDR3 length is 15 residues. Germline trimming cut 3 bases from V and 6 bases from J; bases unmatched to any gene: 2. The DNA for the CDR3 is TGTGCCACCAGCAGCGGGACAGGGGTTAATTCACCCCTCCACTTT. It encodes CATSSGTGVNSPLHF.

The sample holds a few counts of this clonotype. CDR3 protein: CASSYGQGRLEQYF. DNA for the CDR3: TGTGCCAGCAGCTATGGACAGGGGAGGCTCGAGCAGTACTTC. The chain combines TRBV5-4 with TRBJ2-7; 9 bases line up with TRBD1. The ends lost 3 bases at V and 6 bases at J; junction bases unmatched: 7. CDR3 length equals 14 residues. Per the germline V gene, CDR1 is SGHNT and CDR2 is YYREEE (reference sequence).

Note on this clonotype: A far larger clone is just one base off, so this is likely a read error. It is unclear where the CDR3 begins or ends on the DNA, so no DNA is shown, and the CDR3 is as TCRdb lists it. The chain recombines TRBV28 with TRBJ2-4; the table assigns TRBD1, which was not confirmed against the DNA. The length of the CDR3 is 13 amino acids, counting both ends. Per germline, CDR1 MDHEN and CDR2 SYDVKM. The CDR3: CASSFGQGARQLF.

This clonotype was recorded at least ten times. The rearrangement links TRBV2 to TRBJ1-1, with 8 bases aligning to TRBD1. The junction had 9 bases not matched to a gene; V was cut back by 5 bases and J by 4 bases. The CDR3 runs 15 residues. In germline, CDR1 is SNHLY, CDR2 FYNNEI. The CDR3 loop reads CASSKTDRETTEAFF. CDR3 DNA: TGTGCCAGCAGTAAAACGGACAGGGAAACCACTGAAGCTTTCTTT.

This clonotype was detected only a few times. The CDR3 DNA reads TGTGCCACCAGCAGAGATGGGAGGGGCACTGAAGCTTTCTTT. This translates into CATSRDGRGTEAFF. This chain links TRBV15 with TRBJ1-1, with D maybe TRBD1 (5 bases). The ends were cut back, 0 bases at V and 4 bases at J, with 9 bases in the middle. Germline values: CDR1 LNHNV, CDR2 YYDKDF (reference sequence). The CDR3 is made up of 14 amino acids.

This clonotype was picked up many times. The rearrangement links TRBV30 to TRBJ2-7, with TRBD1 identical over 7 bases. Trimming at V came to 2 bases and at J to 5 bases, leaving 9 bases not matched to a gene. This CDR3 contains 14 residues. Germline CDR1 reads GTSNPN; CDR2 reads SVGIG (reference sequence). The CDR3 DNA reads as TGTGCCTGGAGTCCACAGGGGATATGGGACGAGCAGTACTTC. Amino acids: CAWSPQGIWDEQYF.

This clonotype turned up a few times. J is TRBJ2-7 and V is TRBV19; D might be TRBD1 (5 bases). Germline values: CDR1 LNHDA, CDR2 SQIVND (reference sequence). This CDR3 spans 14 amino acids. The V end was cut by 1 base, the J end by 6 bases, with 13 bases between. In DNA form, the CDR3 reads TGTGCCAGTAGTATAGGGCAGGGAATCGCCGAGCAGTACTTC. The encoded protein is CASSIGQGIAEQYF.

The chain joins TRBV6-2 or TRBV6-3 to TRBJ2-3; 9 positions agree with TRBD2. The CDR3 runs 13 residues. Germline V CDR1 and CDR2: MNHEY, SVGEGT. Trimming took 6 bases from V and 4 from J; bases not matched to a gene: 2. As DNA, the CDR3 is TGTGCCAGCAGGGGGACTAGCTCAGATACGCAGTATTTT. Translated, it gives CASRGTSSDTQYF.

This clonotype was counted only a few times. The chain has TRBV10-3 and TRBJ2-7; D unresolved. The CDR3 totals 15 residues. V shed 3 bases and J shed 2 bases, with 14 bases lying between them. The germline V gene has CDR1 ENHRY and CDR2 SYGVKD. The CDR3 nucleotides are TGTGCCATCAGTGAACGAAGGAAGTACCCCTACGAGCAGTACTTC. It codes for CAISERRKYPYEQYF.

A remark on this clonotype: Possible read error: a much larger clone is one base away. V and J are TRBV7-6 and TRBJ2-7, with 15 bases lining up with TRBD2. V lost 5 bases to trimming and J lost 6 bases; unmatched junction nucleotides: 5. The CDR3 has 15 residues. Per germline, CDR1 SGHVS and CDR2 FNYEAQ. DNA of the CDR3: TGTGCCAGCAGCCCCGGGGGACTAGCGGGAGGCGAGCAGTACTTC. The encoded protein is CASSPGGLAGGEQYF.

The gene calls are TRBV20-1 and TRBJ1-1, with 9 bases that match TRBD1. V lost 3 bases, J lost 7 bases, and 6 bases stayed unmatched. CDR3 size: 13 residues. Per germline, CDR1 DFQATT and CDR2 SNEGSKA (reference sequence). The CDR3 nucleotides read TGCAGTGCTAGTGGGACAGGGTTCGGTGAAGCTTTCTTT. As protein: CSASGTGFGEAFF.

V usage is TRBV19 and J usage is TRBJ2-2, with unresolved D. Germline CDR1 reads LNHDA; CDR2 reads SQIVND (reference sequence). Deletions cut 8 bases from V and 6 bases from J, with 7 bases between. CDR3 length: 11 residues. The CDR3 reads CASRTAGELFF. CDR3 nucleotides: TGTGCCAGTCGGACCGCCGGGGAGCTGTTTTTT.

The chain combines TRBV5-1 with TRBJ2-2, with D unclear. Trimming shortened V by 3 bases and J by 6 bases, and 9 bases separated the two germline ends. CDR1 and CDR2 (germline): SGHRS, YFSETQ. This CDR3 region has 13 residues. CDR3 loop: CASSWDGAGELFF. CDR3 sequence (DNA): TGCGCCAGCAGCTGGGATGGGGCCGGGGAGCTGTTTTTT.

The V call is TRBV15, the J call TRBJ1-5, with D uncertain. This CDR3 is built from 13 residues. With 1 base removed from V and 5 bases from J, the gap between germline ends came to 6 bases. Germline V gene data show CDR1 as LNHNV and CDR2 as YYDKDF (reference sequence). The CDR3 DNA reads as TGTGCCACCAGCAGAGGATCCGATCAGCCCCAGCATTTT. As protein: CATSRGSDQPQHF.

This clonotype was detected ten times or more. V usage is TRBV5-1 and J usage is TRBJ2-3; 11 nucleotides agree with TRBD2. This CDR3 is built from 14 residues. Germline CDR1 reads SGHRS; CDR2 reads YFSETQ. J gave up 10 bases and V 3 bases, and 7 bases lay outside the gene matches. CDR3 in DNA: TGCGCCAGCAGCTCATTAGCGGGAGGGGAACCGCAGTATTTT. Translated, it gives CASSSLAGGEPQYF.

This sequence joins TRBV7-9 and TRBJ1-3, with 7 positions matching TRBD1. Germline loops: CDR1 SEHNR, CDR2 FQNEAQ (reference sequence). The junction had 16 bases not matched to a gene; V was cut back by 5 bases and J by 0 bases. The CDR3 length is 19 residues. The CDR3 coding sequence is TGTGCCAGCAGCAAAAGTGCTGTATGGGACAGCGGCTCTGGAAACACCATATATTTT. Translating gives CASSKSAVWDSGSGNTIYF. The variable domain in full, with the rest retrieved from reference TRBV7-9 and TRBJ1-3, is DTGVSQNPRHKITKRGQNVTFRCDPISEHNRLYWYRQTLGQGPEFLTYFQNEAQLEKSRLLSDRFSAERPKGSFSTLEIQRTEQGDSAMYLCASSKSAVWDSGSGNTIYFGEGSWLTVV.

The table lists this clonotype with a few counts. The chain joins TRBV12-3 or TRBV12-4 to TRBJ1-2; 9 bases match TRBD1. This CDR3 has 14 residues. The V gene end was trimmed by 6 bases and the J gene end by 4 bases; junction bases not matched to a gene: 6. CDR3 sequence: CASRRTGDFYGYTF. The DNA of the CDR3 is TGTGCCAGCAGGCGGACAGGGGATTTCTATGGCTACACCTTC.

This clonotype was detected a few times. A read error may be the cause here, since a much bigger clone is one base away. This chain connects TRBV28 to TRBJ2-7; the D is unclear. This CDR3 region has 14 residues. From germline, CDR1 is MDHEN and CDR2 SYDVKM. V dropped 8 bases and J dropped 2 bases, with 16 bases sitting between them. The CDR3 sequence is CASVTPRPPYEQYF. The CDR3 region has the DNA TGTGCCAGCGTTACACCGAGGCCCCCCTACGAGCAGTACTTC.